The rows below give T cell receptor beta chains drawn from one sample of a study of blood T cell repertoires in COVID-19. Libraries were prepared by immunoSEQ multiplex PCR; TCRdb keeps only in-frame clonotypes and omits some of them. In the table there are about 110,000 clones, around 81% of which are singletons. The sequenced sample consisted of peripheral blood. The receptor set was obtained from a man aged 80 or over with acute or convalescent COVID-19. The CDR3 runs from the conserved cysteine through the conserved F or W. The D gene is left open where the match is weak. Size is omitted from some rows. Given values are once, few, many or a class for expanded clones.

TRBV6-5	TRBD2	NA	TRBJ2-1	TGTGCCAGCAGGACGGCGGGAGGTGGCTACAATGAGCAGTTCTTC	CASRTAGGGYNEQFF
TRBV6-1	TRBD1	NA	TRBJ1-2	TGTGCCAGCAGTGAAGCTGGGACAGCCTTTAACTATGGCTACACCTTC	CASSEAGTAFNYGYTF
TRBV19	TRBD1	NA	TRBJ2-7	TGTGCCAGTAGTAAAGGACAGGGCTACGAGCAGTACTTC	CASSKGQGYEQYF
TRBV2	NA	NA	TRBJ1-5	TGTGCCAGCAGTTCCCAGTATAGCAATCAGCCCCAGCATTTT	CASSSQYSNQPQHF
TRBV19	TRBD1	NA	TRBJ1-4	TGTGCCAGTAGTCCACGGACAGGGGGCCGCGAAAAACTGTTTTTT	CASSPRTGGREKLFF
TRBV3-1/TRBV3-2	NA	NA	TRBJ1-2	TGTGCCAGCAGCCAAGTTGACTTCGGGGGCTACACCTTC	CASSQVDFGGYTF
TRBV5-1	TRBD2	few	TRBJ2-1	TGCGCCAGCAGCCACGGGACTAGCGGGAGGTCCTACAATGAGCAGTTCTTC	CASSHGTSGRSYNEQFF
TRBV5-4	TRBD1	NA	TRBJ1-6	TGTGCCAGCAGCGTGCAGGGGGGAAATAATTCACCCCTCCACTTT	CASSVQGGNNSPLHF
TRBV28	TRBD1	NA	TRBJ1-2	TGTGCCAGCAGAATCAGGGGGCAGACCTATGGCTACACCTTC	CASRIRGQTYGYTF
TRBV5-5	NA	few	TRBJ1-5	TGTGCCAGCAGCTTCAGGGCGGATCAGCCCCAGCATTTT	CASSFRADQPQHF
TRBV9	NA	NA	TRBJ1-5	TGTGCCAGCAGCGTAGGTGGGCATAGCAATCAGCCCCAGCATTTT	CASSVGGHSNQPQHF
TRBV28	TRBD1	NA	TRBJ1-1	TGTGCCAGCAGCCAGGGGGGGACAGGGCACCTGGCTTTCTTT	CASSQGGTGHLAFF
TRBV2	TRBD1	NA	TRBJ1-5	TGTGCCAGCAGTGAAGTGCCGAGGACAGGGAATCAGCCCCAGCATTTT	CASSEVPRTGNQPQHF
TRBV28	TRBD1	NA	TRBJ1-2	TGTGCCAGCAGTCCTTACGGGACAGGGAAAGACTATGGCTACACCTTC	CASSPYGTGKDYGYTF
TRBV5-4	NA	NA	TRBJ2-7	TGTGCCAGCAGCTTGCCCGGGGGAAGGACCTACGAGCAGTACTTC	CASSLPGGRTYEQYF
TRBV6-6	NA	NA	TRBJ1-2	TGTGCCATCAGTCCCCTAGGGGGAACCCAAACCATATACTATGGCTACACCTTC	CAISPLGGTQTIYYGYTF
TRBV6-5	TRBD2	NA	TRBJ2-5	TGTGCCAGCAGACCCCTAGCGGGAGCAGAGACCCAGTACTTC	CASRPLAGAETQYF
TRBV2	TRBD1	few	TRBJ2-7	TGTGCCAGCAGTGGACAGGGGTACGAGCAGTACTTC	CASSGQGYEQYF
TRBV7-9	NA	NA	TRBJ2-7	TGTGCCAGCAGCTTCACCCGCAGCTCCTACGAGCAGTACTTC	CASSFTRSSYEQYF
TRBV18	NA	NA	TRBJ1-6	TGTGCCAGCTCCCTCGACATGAATAATTCACCCCTCCACTTT	CASSLDMNNSPLHF
TRBV18	NA	NA	TRBJ2-5	TGTGCCAGCTCACCAGGAGGGACCCAAGAGACCCAGTACTTC	CASSPGGTQETQYF
TRBV5-4	NA	NA	TRBJ2-1	TGTGCCAGCAGCTTAGAGATGAAGCAGTTCTTC	CASSLEMKQFF
TRBV5-6	NA	few	TRBJ2-2	TGTGCCAGCAGCTTCCTGACTGGTAACACCGGGGAGCTGTTTTTT	CASSFLTGNTGELFF
TRBV6-5	NA	once	TRBJ1-5	TGTGCCAGCAGTTCGGGACAACCCCGTCAGCCCCAGCATTTT	CASSSGQPRQPQHF
TRBV28	TRBD1	NA	TRBJ1-3	TGTGCCAGCATTCGGACCCCCGGGACAGCTTCTGGAAACACCATATATTTT	CASIRTPGTASGNTIYF
TRBV19	NA	NA	TRBJ2-6	TGTGCCAGTAGTAAGTACACCTCTGGGGCCAACGTCCTGACTTTC	CASSKYTSGANVLTF
TRBV2	NA	NA	TRBJ2-1	TGTGCCAGCAGTGAAGAGCGGTACGAGCAGTTCTTC	CASSEERYEQFF
TRBV28	NA	once	TRBJ1-1	TGTGCCAGCAGTTTCAACATCCTCCAATACGTGAACACTGAAGCTTTCTTT	CASSFNILQYVNTEAFF